A selection of T cell receptor beta chains follows, all from one sample in a study of blood T cells in healthy people across ages. Each CDR3 protein is one row after TCRdb ran MiXCR on the 5' RACE reads. The sample yields more than 900,000 distinct CDR3 sequences, approximately 26% seen once. The data were also submitted as part of a second study, on T cells of mothers and their children.

What was sequenced was blood. The receptors come from a girl aged 2 to 10 in good health. CDR3s include the opening cysteine and the closing phenylalanine or tryptophan. Part of the rows lack a size; the others show once, few, many or a class for expanded clones.

size,J,V,CDR3
NA,TRBJ2-3,TRBV6-6,CASRRQGTSTDTQYF
few,TRBJ2-1,TRBV12-3/TRBV12-4,CASSLGGVNNNEQFF
NA,TRBJ2-1,TRBV7-8,CASRPSGGWQQFF
few,TRBJ2-7,TRBV27,CASSLRRYSYEQYF
few,TRBJ1-2,TRBV20-1,CSARASPQGPRAYGYTF
few,NA,TRBV4-2,CASSQDGPGQVDEQFF
few,TRBJ2-1,TRBV7-6,CASSFTGVGNEQFF
NA,TRBJ1-4,TRBV20-1,CSARAPDRAFSTREKLFF
NA,TRBJ2-7,TRBV7-9,CASSLSRDGPFFSEQYF
few,TRBJ2-1,TRBV20-1,CSATTSGGSYNEQFF
few,TRBJ1-2,TRBV20-1,CSAISQSGARYTF
NA,TRBJ1-2,TRBV4-2,CASSQDGQGANYGYTF
NA,TRBJ2-2,TRBV5-1,CASSLVLAGPTGELFF
few,TRBJ2-1,TRBV20-1,CSARVDGKTSGGPGEQFF
NA,TRBJ1-4,TRBV2,CASRNRSTTNEKLFF
few,NA,TRBV10-3,CASGQLEYEQYF
few,TRBJ1-3,TRBV6-5,CATMGSSNTIYF
many,TRBJ1-1,TRBV6-5,CASSYTGQMNTEAFF
NA,TRBJ2-7,TRBV7-2,CASSQGVMRTYEQYF
NA,TRBJ2-1,TRBV28,CASRLFTLSGTESFYF
few,TRBJ1-1,TRBV6-4,CASSETRENTEAFF
few,TRBJ2-4,TRBV2,CASSTGEKAKNIQYF
many,TRBJ2-3,TRBV4-3,CASSQDLTDTQYF
few,TRBJ2-5,TRBV5-1,CASSLGGVVETQYF
few,TRBJ1-4,TRBV6-5,CASSYSEGESEKLFF
NA,TRBJ2-4,TRBV12-3/TRBV12-4,CAGSLDPGVAKNIQYF
NA,TRBJ1-5,TRBV19,CASSIFGQGSLPQHF
NA,TRBJ1-1,TRBV29-1,CSVPQGWGTEAFF
few,TRBJ2-7,TRBV7-9,CASSNKGPHNPYEQYF
NA,TRBJ2-7,TRBV29-1,CSVRLMGYPGGQYF
NA,TRBJ2-5,TRBV4-3,CASSQDLPGNQETQYF
NA,TRBJ1-1,TRBV29-1,CSVDREKYTEAFF
NA,TRBJ1-2,TRBV20-1,CSARDRDIGLYGYTF
few,TRBJ2-3,TRBV3-1,CASSQALLGGPPSGTDTQYF
NA,TRBJ2-3,TRBV21-1,CASYQQRPSDTQYF
NA,TRBJ1-1,TRBV2,CALRWGLDTEAFF
few,TRBJ2-4,TRBV3-1,CASSRPGVERNIQYF
few,TRBJ1-5,TRBV12-3/TRBV12-4,CASSSDRGLGNQPQHF
NA,TRBJ1-2,TRBV29-1,CSVGDGSGGYTF
few,TRBJ1-4,TRBV29-1,CSVSGTVDEKLFF
few,TRBJ2-1,TRBV27,CASKASEDNEQFF
NA,TRBJ1-2,TRBV3-1,CASSREGAYGYTF
many,TRBJ2-7,TRBV4-1,CASSLEGGTSYEQYF
NA,TRBJ1-3,TRBV7-3,CASSYLPGGNTIYF
few,TRBJ2-7,TRBV6-6,CASSYRDIGYF
NA,TRBJ2-5,TRBV20-1,CSAREGLAGGPGETQYF
few,NA,TRBV12-3/TRBV12-4,CASSLGLERGFSYEQYF
once,TRBJ1-6,TRBV11-2,CASSFFPRQGNSPLHF
NA,TRBJ1-1,TRBV29-1,CSVESWTPTEAFF
few,TRBJ2-3,TRBV12-5,CASGLISGDTQYF
NA,TRBJ2-1,TRBV20-1,CSASTGATYNEQFF
few,TRBJ1-5,TRBV7-2,CASSFDPGSNQPQHF
few,TRBJ2-5,TRBV2,CASRVAGYQETQYF
NA,NA,TRBV28,CASGPHWDGTYEQYF
few,TRBJ2-7,TRBV7-9,CASTNGRAGAYEQYF
once,TRBJ2-1,TRBV6-5,CASSYIWDRGFDEQFF
few,TRBJ1-3,TRBV14,CASSLIMGGSGNTIYF
few,TRBJ2-7,TRBV6-5,CASISDGYEQYF
NA,TRBJ1-2,TRBV7-2,CASSLASSGLGGYTF